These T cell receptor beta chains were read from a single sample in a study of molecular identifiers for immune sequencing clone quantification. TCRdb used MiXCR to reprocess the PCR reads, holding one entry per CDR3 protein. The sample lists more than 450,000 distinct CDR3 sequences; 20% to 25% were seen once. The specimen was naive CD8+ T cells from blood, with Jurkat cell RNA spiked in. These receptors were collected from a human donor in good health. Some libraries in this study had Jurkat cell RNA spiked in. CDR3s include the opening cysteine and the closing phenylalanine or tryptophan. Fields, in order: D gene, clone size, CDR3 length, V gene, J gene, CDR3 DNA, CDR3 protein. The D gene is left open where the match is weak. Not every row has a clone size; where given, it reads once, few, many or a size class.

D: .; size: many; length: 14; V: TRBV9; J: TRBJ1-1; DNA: TGTGCCAGCAGCGCGGGGGGTATGAACACTGAAGCTTTCTTT; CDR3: CASSAGGMNTEAFF
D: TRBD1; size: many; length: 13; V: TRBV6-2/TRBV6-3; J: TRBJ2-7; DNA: TGTGCCAGCAGTTACGCAGGGGGTAGCGAGCAGTACTTC; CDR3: CASSYAGGSEQYF
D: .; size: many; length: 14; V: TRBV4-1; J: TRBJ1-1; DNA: TGCGCCAGCAGCCAAGTAAGGCAGGGAGGAGAAGCTTTCTTT; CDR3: CASSQVRQGGEAFF
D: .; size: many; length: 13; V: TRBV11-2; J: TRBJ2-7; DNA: TGTGCCAGCAGCCCAAGCCCAAACTACGAGCAGTACTTC; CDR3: CASSPSPNYEQYF
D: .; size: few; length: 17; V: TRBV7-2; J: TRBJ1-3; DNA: TGTGCCAGCAGCTTTTTTGAGACGGTCCTACCCGGAAACACCATATATTTT; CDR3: CASSFFETVLPGNTIYF
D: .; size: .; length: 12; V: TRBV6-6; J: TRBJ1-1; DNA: TGTGCCAGCACCATGGGGGGCACTGAAGCTTTCTTT; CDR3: CASTMGGTEAFF
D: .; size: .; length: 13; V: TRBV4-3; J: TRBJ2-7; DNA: TGCGCCAGCAGCCAAGTGGCAGGGCGCGAGCAGTACTTC; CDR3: CASSQVAGREQYF
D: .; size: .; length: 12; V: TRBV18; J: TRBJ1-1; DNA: TGTGCCAGCTCACCGTGGGACACTGAAGCTTTCTTT; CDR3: CASSPWDTEAFF
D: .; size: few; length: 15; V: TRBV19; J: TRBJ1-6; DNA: TGTGCCAGTAGGACGGGATACGGACTAAATTCACCCCTCCACTTT; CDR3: CASRTGYGLNSPLHF
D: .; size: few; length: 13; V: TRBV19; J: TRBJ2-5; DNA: TGTGCCAGTAGTTGGACAGACCAAGAGACCCAGTACTTC; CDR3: CASSWTDQETQYF
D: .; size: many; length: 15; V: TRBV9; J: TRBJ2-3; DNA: TGTGCCAGCAGCCCCCCGGGGATTAGCACAGATACGCAGTATTTT; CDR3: CASSPPGISTDTQYF
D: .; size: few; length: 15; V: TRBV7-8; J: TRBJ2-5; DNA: TGTGCCAGCAGCTTAGACGGGGTGGCAGGAGAGACCCAGTACTTC; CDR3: CASSLDGVAGETQYF
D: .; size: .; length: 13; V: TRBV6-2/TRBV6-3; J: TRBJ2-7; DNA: TGTGCCAGCGGCCACTTCAGGAGCTACGAGCAGTACTTC; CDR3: CASGHFRSYEQYF
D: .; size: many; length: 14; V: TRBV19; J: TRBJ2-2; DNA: TGTGCCAGTAGTGAACTAGAGCGCACCGGGGAGCTGTTTTTT; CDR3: CASSELERTGELFF
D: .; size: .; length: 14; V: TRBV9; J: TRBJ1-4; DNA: TGTGCCAGCAGCGCAGGACGGAGAGGGGAAAAACTGTTTTTT; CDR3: CASSAGRRGEKLFF
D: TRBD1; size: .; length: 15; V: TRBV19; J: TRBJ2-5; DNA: TGTGCCAGTAGTCCGAACACCAGGGGGCTGAAGACCCAGTACTTC; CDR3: CASSPNTRGLKTQYF
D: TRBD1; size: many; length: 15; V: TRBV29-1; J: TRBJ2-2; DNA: TGCAGCGTAGATCGAGGAGACAGGGGGACCGGGGAGCTGTTTTTT; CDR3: CSVDRGDRGTGELFF
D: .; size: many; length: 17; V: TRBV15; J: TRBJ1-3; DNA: TGTGCCACCAGCAGAGGAGCCTACGATGGCTCTGGAAACACCATATATTTT; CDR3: CATSRGAYDGSGNTIYF
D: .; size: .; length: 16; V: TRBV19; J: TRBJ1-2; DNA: TGTGCCAGTAGTATAGCCCTGTCCCCAGGGTGGCATGGCTACACCTTC; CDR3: CASSIALSPGWHGYTF
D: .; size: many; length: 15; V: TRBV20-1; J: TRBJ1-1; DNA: TGCAGTGCTAGAGATTTCGGCAGTTGGGGTACTGAAGCTTTCTTT; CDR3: CSARDFGSWGTEAFF
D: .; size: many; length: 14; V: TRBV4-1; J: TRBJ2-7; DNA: TGCGCCAGCAGCCAAGAGCACAGCTCCTACGAGCAGTACTTC; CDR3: CASSQEHSSYEQYF
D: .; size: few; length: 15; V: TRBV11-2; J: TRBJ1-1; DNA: TGTGCCAGCAGCTTAGAGGGCAGGATGAACACTGAAGCTTTCTTT; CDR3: CASSLEGRMNTEAFF